The sample holds a few counts of the clone carrying this TCR beta chain. Its target is not known. This specimen comes from a study of shared clonotypes between healthy human individuals. Overall study context: Used for every donor were three CD4 naive, three CD4 memory, two CD8 naive and one CD8 memory plate. General observations from the study: Naive subsets tended to show greater estimated richness than memory subsets. Clonotypes not shared had lower generation probabilities than those common to all four donors.

Between the trimmed V and J ends, which lost 1 base and 7 bases, there was a span of 8 bases. The CDR3 spans 13 residues. The germline CDR1 and CDR2 sequences are SGHRS and YFSETQ. The data were produced by immunoSEQ multiplex PCR, yet TCRdb's version contains in-frame clones alone and is incomplete. The table shows hundreds of thousands of clones, with around 78% occurring only once. The sample comprised memory CD4+ T cells sorted from blood. The subset is: CD45RA-negative fraction. The V call is TRBV5-1, the J call TRBJ2-2; D uncertain. The sequence derives from a woman between 25 and 40 years old in good health. CDR3 residues: CASSLPGVGELFF. DNA for the CDR3: TGCGCCAGCAGCTTGCCTGGGGTCGGGGAGCTGTTTTTT.